What follows describes a single TCR beta chain. The data are from a study of blood T cell repertoires in COVID-19. The J segment lost 5 bases and the V segment lost 4 bases, leaving 9 bases of the junction unmatched. CDR1 is SGHNT, CDR2 YYREEE, per germline (reference sequence). The CDR3 extends over 15 amino acids. The data were produced by immunoSEQ multiplex PCR, yet TCRdb's version contains in-frame clones alone and is incomplete. The repertoire consists of fewer than 250,000 clones, with 83% occurring once and the leading ten covering less than 4%. Everyone who took part was about 18 to 90 years old, and they came from about two dozen US areas. Self-reported history from a screening survey and questionnaire set each donor's cohort. Participants in the exposed group had met a COVID-19 case in the 2 weeks before joining the study.

This chain joins TRBV5-4 and TRBJ1-1; TRBD1 aligns across 9 bases. Sequencing used PBMCs or T cells enriched from blood (not recorded which). This receptor was taken from a woman in her forties who had been exposed to COVID-19. The CDR3 is CASSGTGTGRTEAFF. DNA for the CDR3: TGTGCCAGCAGCGGAACCGGGACAGGGAGGACTGAAGCTTTCTTT. The full variable domain, rest sourced from reference TRBV5-4 and TRBJ1-1, is ETGVTQSPTHLIKTRGQQVTLRCSSQSGHNTVSWYQQALGQGPQFIFQYYREEENGRGNFPPRFSGLQFPNYSSELNVNALELDDSALYLCASSGTGTGRTEAFFGQGTRLTVV.